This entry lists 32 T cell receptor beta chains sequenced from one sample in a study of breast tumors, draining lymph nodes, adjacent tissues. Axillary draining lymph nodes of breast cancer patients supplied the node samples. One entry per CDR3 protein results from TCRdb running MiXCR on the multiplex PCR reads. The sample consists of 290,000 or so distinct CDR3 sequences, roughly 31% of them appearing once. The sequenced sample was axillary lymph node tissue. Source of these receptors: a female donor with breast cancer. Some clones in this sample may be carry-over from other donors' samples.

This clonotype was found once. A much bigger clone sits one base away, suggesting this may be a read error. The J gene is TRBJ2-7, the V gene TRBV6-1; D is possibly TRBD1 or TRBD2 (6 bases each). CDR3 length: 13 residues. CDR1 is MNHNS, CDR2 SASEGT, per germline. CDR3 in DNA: TGTGCCAGCAGTGTGGGGGGCGCGTACGAGCAGCACTTC. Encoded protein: CASSVGGAYEQHF.

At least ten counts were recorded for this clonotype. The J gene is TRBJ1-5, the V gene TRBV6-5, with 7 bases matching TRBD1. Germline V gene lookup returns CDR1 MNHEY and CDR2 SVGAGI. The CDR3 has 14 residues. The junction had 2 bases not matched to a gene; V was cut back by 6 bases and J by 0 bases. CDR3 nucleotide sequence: TGTGCCAGCAGGGGACAGAATAGCAATCAGCCCCAGCATTTT. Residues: CASRGQNSNQPQHF.

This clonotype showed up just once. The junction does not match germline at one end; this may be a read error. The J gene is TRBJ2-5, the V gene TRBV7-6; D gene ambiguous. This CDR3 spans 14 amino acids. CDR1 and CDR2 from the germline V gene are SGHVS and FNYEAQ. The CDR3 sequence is CASSLDLGLEAQYF. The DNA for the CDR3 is TGTGCCAGCAGCTTAGATCTGGGTCTAGAGGCCCAGTACTTC. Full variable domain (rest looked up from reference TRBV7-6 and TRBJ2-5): GAGVSQSPRYKVTKRGQDVALRCDPISGHVSLYWYRQALGQGPEFLTYFNYEAQQDKSGLPNDRFSAERPEGSISTLTIQRTEQRDSAMYRCASSLDLGLEAQYFGPGTRLLVL.

The CDR3 region has the DNA TGTGCCAGCAGCCCCATGAGGAACACTGAAGCTTTCTTT. Residues: CASSPMRNTEAFF. The V gene is TRBV13, the J gene TRBJ1-1, with D hard to call. The CDR3 covers 13 residues. The V gene's germline CDR1 is PRHDT and CDR2 FYEKMQ (reference sequence). Trimming stripped 5 bases from V and 1 base from J, with 8 bases between.

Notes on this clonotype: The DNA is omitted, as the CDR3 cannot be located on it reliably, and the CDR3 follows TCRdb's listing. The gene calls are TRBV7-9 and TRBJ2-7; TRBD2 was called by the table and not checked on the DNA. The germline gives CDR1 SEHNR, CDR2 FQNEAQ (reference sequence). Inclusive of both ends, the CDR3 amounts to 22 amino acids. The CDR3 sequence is CASSFYICSARPPGGRRYEQYF.

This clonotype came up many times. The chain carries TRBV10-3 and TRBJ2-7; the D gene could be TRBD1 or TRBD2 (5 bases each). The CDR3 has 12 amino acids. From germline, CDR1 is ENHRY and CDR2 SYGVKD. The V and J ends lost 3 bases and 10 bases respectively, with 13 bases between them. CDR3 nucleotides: TGTGCCATCAGTGAATACCGGGACCGACAGTACTTC. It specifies CAISEYRDRQYF.

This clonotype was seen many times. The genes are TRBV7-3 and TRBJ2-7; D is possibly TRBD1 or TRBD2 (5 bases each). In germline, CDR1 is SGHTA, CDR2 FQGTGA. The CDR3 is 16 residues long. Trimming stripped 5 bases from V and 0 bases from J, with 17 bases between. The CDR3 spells CASSPRTGTPSYEQYF. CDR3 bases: TGTGCCAGCAGCCCCCGGACGGGGACCCCCTCCTACGAGCAGTACTTC.

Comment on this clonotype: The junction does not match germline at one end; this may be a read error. The CDR3 is CATSDPGLAGGPF. CDR3 in DNA: TGTGCCACCAGTGACCCGGGACTAGCGGGAGGGCCCTTC. The chain joins TRBV24-1 to TRBJ1-2; D perhaps matches TRBD1 (5 bases). The CDR3 has 13 residues. Germline-derived CDR1 and CDR2 are KGHDR and SFDVKD.

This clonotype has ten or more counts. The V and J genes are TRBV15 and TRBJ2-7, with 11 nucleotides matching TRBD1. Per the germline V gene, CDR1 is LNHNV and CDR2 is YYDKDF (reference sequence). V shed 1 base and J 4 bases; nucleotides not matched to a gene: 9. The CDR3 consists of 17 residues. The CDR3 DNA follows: TGTGCCACCAGCAGAGCTTGGGGGGGACAGGGGGTGTACGAGCAGTACTTC. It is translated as CATSRAWGGQGVYEQYF.

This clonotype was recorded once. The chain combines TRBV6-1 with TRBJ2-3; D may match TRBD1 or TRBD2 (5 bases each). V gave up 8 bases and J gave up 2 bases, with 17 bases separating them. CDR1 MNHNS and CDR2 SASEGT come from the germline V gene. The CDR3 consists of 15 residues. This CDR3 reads CASGGGPGNTDTQYF. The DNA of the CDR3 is TGTGCCAGCGGGGGTGGACCGGGAAACACAGATACGCAGTATTTT.

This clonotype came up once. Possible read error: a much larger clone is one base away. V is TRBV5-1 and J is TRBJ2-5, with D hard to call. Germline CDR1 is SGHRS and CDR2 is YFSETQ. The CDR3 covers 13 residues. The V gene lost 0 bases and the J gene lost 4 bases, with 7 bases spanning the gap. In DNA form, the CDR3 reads TGCGCCAGCAGCTTGGCAAGCGCAGAGACCCAGTACTTC. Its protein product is CASSLASAETQYF.

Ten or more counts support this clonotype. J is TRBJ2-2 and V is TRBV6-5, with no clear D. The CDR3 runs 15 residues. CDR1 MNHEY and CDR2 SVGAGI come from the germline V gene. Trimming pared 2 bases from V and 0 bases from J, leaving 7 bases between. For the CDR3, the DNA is TGTGCCAGCAGTTACGACCAGACGAACACCGGGGAGCTGTTTTTT. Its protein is CASSYDQTNTGELFF.

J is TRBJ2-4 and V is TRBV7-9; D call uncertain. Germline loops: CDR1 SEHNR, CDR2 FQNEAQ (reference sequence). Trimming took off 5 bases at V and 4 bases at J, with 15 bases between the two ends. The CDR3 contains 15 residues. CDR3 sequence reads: CASSPKWRIKNIQYF. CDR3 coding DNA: TGTGCCAGCAGCCCAAAGTGGAGAATAAAAAACATTCAGTACTTC. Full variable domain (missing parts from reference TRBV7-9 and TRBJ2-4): DTGVSQNPRHKITKRGQNVTFRCDPISEHNRLYWYRQTLGQGPEFLTYFQNEAQLEKSRLLSDRFSAERPKGSFSTLEIQRTEQGDSAMYLCASSPKWRIKNIQYFGAGTRLSVL.

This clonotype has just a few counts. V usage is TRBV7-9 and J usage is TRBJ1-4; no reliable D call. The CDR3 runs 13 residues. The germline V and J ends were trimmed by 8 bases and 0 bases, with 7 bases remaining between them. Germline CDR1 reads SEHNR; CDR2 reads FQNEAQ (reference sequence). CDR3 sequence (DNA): TGTGCCAGCCAAGCCCCAACTAATGAAAAACTGTTTTTT. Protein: CASQAPTNEKLFF. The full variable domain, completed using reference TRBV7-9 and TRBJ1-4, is DTGVSQNPRHKITKRGQNVTFRCDPISEHNRLYWYRQTLGQGPEFLTYFQNEAQLEKSRLLSDRFSAERPKGSFSTLEIQRTEQGDSAMYLCASQAPTNEKLFFGSGTQLSVL.

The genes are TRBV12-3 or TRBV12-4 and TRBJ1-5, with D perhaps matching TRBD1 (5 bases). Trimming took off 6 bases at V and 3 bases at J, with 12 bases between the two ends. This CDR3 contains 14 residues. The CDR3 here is CASRTGQYNQPQHF. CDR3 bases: TGTGCCAGCAGAACCGGACAATACAATCAGCCCCAGCATTTT.

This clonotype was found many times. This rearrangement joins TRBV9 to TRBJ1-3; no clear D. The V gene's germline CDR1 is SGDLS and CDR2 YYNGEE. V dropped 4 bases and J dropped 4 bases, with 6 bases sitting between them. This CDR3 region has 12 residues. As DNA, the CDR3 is TGTGCCAGCAGCCCCGAAGGAAACACCATATATTTT. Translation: CASSPEGNTIYF.

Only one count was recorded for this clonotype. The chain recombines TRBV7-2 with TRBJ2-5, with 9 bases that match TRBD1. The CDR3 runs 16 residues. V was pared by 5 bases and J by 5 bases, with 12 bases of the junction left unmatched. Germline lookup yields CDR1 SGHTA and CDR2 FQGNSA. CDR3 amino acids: CASSPTGGVDTETQYF. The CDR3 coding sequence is TGTGCCAGCAGCCCGACAGGGGGAGTAGATACGGAGACCCAGTACTTC.

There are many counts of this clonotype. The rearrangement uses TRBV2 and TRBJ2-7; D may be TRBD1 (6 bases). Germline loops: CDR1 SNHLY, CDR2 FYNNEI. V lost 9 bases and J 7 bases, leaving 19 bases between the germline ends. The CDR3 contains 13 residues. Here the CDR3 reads CASQLTGLGEQYF. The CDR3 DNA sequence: TGTGCCAGTCAACTTACAGGGTTGGGTGAGCAGTACTTC. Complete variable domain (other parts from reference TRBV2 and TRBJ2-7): EPEVTQTPSHQVTQMGQEVILRCVPISNHLYFYWYRQILGQKVEFLVSFYNNEISEKSEIFDDQFSVERPDGSNFTLKIRSTKLEDSAMYFCASQLTGLGEQYFGPGTRLTVT.

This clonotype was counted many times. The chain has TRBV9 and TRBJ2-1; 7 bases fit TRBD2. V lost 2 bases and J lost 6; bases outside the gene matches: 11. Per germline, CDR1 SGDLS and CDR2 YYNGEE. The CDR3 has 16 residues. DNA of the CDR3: TGTGCCAGCAGCGTGGTTTCTCTAGCGGACCCCAATGAGCAGTTCTTC. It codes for CASSVVSLADPNEQFF.

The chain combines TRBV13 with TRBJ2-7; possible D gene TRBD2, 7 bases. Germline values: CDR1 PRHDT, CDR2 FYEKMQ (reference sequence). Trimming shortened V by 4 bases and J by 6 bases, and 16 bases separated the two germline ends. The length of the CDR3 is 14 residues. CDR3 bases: TGTGCCAGCAGCTCTCGGGGGGCTCCGGGCGAGCAGTACTTC. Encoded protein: CASSSRGAPGEQYF.

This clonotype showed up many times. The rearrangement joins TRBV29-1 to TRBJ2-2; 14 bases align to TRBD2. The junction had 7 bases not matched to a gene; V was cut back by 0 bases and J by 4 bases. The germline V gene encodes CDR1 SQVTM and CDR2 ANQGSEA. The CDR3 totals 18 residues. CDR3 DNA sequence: TGCAGCGTTGAAGATTTAGGGACTAGCGGGAGAATCACCGGGGAGCTGTTTTTT. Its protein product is CSVEDLGTSGRITGELFF.

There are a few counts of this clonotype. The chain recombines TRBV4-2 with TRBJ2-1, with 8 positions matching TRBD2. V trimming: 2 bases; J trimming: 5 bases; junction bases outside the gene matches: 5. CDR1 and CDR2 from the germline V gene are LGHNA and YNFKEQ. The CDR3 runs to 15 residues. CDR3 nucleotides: TGTGCCAGCAGCCAACCCGGGACTAGAGACAATGAGCAGTTCTTC. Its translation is CASSQPGTRDNEQFF.

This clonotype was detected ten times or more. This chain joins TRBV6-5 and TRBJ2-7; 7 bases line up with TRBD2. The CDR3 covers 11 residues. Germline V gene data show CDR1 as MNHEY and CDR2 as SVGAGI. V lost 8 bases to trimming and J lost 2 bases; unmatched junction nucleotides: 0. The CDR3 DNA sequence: TGTGCCAGCGGGAGGGCCTACGAGCAGTACTTC. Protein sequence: CASGRAYEQYF.

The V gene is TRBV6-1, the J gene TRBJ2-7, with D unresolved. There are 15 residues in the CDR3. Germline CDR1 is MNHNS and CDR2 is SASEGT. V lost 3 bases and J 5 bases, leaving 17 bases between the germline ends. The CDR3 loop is CASSEGNRFLDEQYF. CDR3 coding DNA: TGTGCCAGCAGTGAGGGAAATAGGTTCTTGGACGAGCAGTACTTC.

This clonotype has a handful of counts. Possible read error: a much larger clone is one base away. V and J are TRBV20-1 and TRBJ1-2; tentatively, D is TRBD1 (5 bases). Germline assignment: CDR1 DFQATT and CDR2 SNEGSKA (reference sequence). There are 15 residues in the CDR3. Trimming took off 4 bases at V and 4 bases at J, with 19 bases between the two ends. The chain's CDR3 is CSATPRQPSTYGYTF. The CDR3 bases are TGCAGTGCTACCCCCCGACAGCCTTCTACCTATGGCTACACCTTC.

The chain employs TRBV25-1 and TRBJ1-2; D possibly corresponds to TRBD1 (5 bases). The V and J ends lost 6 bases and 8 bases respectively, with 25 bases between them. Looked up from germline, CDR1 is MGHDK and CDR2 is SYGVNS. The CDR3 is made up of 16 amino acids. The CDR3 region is CASSPPGTAMEGGYTF. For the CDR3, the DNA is TGTGCCAGCAGCCCCCCCGGGACCGCCATGGAGGGCGGCTACACCTTC.

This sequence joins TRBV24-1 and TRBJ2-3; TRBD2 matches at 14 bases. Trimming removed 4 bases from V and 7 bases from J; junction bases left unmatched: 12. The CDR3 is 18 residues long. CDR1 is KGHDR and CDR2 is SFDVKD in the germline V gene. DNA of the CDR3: TGTGCCACCAGTGACCCGGGACTAGCGGGAGCGGAGCGCTATACGCAGTATTTT. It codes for CATSDPGLAGAERYTQYF.

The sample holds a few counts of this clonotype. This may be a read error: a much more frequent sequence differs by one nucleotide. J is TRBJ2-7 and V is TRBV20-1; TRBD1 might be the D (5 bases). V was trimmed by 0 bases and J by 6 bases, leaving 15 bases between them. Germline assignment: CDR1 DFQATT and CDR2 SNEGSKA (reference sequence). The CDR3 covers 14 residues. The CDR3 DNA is TGCAGTGCTAGAGATCGGAACAGGACCTCCGAGCAGTACTTC. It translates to CSARDRNRTSEQYF.

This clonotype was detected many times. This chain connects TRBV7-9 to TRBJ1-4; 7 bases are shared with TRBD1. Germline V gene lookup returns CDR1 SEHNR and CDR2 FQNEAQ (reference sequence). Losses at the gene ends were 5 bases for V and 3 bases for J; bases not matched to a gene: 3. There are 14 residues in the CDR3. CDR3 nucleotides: TGTGCCAGCAGCCAGACAGGGTCTAATGAAAAACTGTTTTTT. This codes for CASSQTGSNEKLFF.

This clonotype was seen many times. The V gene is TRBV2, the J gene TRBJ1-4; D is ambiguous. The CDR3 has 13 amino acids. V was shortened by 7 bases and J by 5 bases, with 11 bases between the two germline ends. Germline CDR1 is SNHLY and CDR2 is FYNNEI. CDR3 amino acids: CASNLGTNEKLFF. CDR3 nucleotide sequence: TGTGCCAGCAACTTGGGCACGAATGAAAAACTGTTTTTT.

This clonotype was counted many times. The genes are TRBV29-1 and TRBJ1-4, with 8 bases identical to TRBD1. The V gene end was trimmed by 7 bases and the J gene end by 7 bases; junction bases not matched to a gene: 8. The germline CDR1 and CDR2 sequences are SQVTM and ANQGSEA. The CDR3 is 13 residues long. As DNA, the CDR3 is TGCAGCGCCGTGGACAGGGTGGCTGAAAAACTGTTTTTT. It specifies CSAVDRVAEKLFF. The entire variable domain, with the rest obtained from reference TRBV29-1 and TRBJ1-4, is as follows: SAVISQKPSRDICQRGTSLTIQCQVDSQVTMMFWYRQQPGQSLTLIATANQGSEATYESGFVIDKFPISRPNLTFSTLTVSNMSPEDSSIYLCSAVDRVAEKLFFGSGTQLSVL.

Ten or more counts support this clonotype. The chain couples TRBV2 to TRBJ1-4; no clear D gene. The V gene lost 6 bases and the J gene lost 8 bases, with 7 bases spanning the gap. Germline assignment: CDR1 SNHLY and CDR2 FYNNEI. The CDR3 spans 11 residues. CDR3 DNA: TGTGCCAGCAGGAACAGAGAAAAACTGTTTTTT. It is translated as CASRNREKLFF.